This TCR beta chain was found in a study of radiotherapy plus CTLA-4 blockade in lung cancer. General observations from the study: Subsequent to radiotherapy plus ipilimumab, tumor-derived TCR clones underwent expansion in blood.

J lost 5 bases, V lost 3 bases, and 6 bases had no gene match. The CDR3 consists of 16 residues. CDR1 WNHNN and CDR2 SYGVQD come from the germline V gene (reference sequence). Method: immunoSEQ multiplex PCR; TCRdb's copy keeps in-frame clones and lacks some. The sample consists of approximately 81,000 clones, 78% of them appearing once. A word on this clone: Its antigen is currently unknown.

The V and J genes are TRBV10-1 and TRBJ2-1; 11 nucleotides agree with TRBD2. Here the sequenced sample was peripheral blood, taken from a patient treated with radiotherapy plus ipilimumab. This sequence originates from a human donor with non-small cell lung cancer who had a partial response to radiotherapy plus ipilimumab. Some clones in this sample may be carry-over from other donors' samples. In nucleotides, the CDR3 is TGCGCCAGCAGTGACCCCGGGACTAGCGGTGACAATGAGCAGTTCTTC. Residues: CASSDPGTSGDNEQFF.